These 11 T cell receptor beta chains were all obtained from the same sample, sequenced in a study of cytotoxic CD8 clonotypes in ibrutinib-treated CLL. Some clones are missing from TCRdb's copy, which holds only in-frame ones; the method was immunoSEQ multiplex PCR. The sample lists some 29,000 clones, 76% seen once, with roughly 50% in the top ten. The specimen comprised PBMCs, sampled after 36 months of ibrutinib treatment. These receptors were obtained from a human donor with chronic lymphocytic leukemia.

The CDR3, as DNA: TGTGCCAGCAGCTCCCCATCAGAGTTCTACGAGCAGTACTTC. Residues: CASSSPSEFYEQYF. The chain has TRBV7-9 and TRBJ2-7; D unresolved. With 4 bases removed from V and 3 bases from J, the gap between germline ends came to 13 bases. Germline-derived CDR1 and CDR2 are SEHNR and FQNEAQ (reference sequence). There are 14 residues in the CDR3.

The genes are TRBV2 and TRBJ1-4; D is unclear. The CDR3 runs 16 residues. The germline V gene encodes CDR1 SNHLY and CDR2 FYNNEI. V shed 4 bases and J shed 0 bases, with 12 bases lying between them. Here the CDR3 reads CASSGELNPTNEKLFF. The CDR3 DNA reads as TGTGCCAGCAGTGGAGAATTGAACCCAACTAATGAAAAACTGTTTTTT.

The chain has TRBV7-9 and TRBJ1-2; D is ambiguous. The CDR3 has 15 amino acids. Trimming cost V 0 bases and J 2 bases, with 10 bases left between them. Germline V gives CDR1 SEHNR, CDR2 FQNEAQ (reference sequence). The CDR3: CASSLAGLGNYGYTF. The CDR3 DNA is TGTGCCAGCAGCTTAGCAGGGCTGGGGAACTATGGCTACACCTTC.

The chain links TRBV7-8 to TRBJ2-3, with D possibly being TRBD2 (6 bases). CDR1 and CDR2 from the germline V gene are SGHVS and FQNEAQ. Trimming left V 5 bases short and J 6 bases short, with 18 bases between. There are 15 residues in the CDR3. The CDR3 nucleotides read TGTGCCAGCAGCCCCTATGGGGCGGAGGGGGATACGCAGTATTTT. The encoded protein is CASSPYGAEGDTQYF. Full variable domain (rest looked up from reference TRBV7-8 and TRBJ2-3): GAGVSQSPRYKVAKRGQDVALRCDPISGHVSLFWYQQALGQGPEFLTYFQNEAQLDKSGLPSDRFFAERPEGSVSTLKIQRTQQEDSAVYLCASSPYGAEGDTQYFGPGTRLTVL.

CDR3 sequence (DNA): TGCAGCGTTGCGGCGACCTCCTACAATGAGCAGTTCTTC. Translating gives CSVAATSYNEQFF. The chain recombines TRBV29-1 with TRBJ2-1; D is ambiguous. Germline loops: CDR1 SQVTM, CDR2 ANQGSEA. Trimming removed 4 bases from V and 0 bases from J, with 7 bases in between. The CDR3 has 13 residues.

J is TRBJ2-2 and V is TRBV7-6; possible D gene TRBD2, 5 bases. Trimming removed 5 bases at V and 7 bases at J, with 11 bases between. There are 13 residues in the CDR3. The germline CDR1 and CDR2 sequences are SGHVS and FNYEAQ. In DNA form, the CDR3 reads TGTGCCAGCAGCATCGCTAGCAGCGGGGAGCTGTTTTTT. As protein: CASSIASSGELFF.

This clone was seen just once. V and J are TRBV19 and TRBJ1-5; D may be TRBD1 (5 bases). Germline assignment: CDR1 LNHDA and CDR2 SQIVND (reference sequence). This CDR3 contains 15 residues. Trimming shortened V by 4 bases and J by 2 bases, and 12 bases separated the two germline ends. The chain's CDR3 is CASSTLRDGNQPQHF. For the CDR3, the DNA is TGTGCCAGTAGTACCCTAAGGGACGGCAATCAGCCCCAGCATTTT.

Worth noting for this clone: This sample includes further DNA sequences coding for the same CDR3. The rearrangement uses TRBV29-1 and TRBJ1-1; D uncertain. Germline V gives CDR1 SQVTM, CDR2 ANQGSEA. This CDR3 contains 11 residues. Deletions cut 2 bases from V and 1 base from J, with 2 bases between. CDR3 sequence: CSVERNTEAFF. CDR3 bases: TGCAGCGTTGAACGGAACACTGAAGCTTTCTTT.

V is TRBV27 and J is TRBJ2-3, with 8 bases aligning to TRBD2. This CDR3 has 16 amino acids. The germline CDR1 and CDR2 sequences are MNHEY and SMNVEV (reference sequence). The V gene end was trimmed by 2 bases and the J gene end by 1 base; junction bases not matched to a gene: 5. The CDR3, as DNA: TGTGCCAGCAGTTTAGTTGGCGGGAGGCGCACAGATACGCAGTATTTT. This translates into CASSLVGGRRTDTQYF.

The chain combines TRBV2 with TRBJ2-7; D may be TRBD1 (5 bases). Germline V gene lookup returns CDR1 SNHLY and CDR2 FYNNEI. V was clipped by 2 bases and J by 0 bases, with 20 bases between them. The CDR3 spans 18 residues. The CDR3 region is CASSEYSVSDIDSYEQYF. DNA of the CDR3: TGTGCCAGCAGTGAATATTCAGTTTCGGACATAGACTCCTACGAGCAGTACTTC.

V usage is TRBV19 and J usage is TRBJ1-5; unclear D gene. The CDR3 totals 12 residues. Germline assignment: CDR1 LNHDA and CDR2 SQIVND (reference sequence). Trimming left V 7 bases short and J 4 bases short, with 8 bases between. The CDR3, as DNA: TGTGCCAGTAAGGTCGGTAATCAGCCCCAGCATTTT. Protein product: CASKVGNQPQHF.